This T cell receptor (beta chain) is from a study of T cell clones after liver transplantation. For the study at large: Without induction therapy, subjects received standard immunosuppression until 12-24 months post-transplant. Samples came pre-transplant, pre-randomization before withdrawal, and post-randomization after withdrawal ended.

This CDR3 is built from 16 residues. V lost 4 bases, J lost 1 base, and 4 bases stayed unmatched. Germline lookup yields CDR1 MNHNS and CDR2 SASEGT. Libraries were prepared by immunoSEQ multiplex PCR; TCRdb keeps only in-frame clonotypes and omits some of them. The sample lists several thousand clones, about 80% occurring once. The chain carries TRBV6-1 and TRBJ2-2; the match to TRBD2 covers 9 bases. The sample here was CD8+ T cells from blood, taken before liver transplant. The receptor was derived from a human donor who received a liver transplant. The CDR3 DNA is TGTGCCAGCAGTGTTATAGCGGGAGTGAACACCGGGGAGCTGTTTTTT. This sequence encodes CASSVIAGVNTGELFF.